These 12 T cell receptor beta chains were all obtained from the same sample, sequenced in a study of blood T cell repertoires in COVID-19. The protocol was immunoSEQ multiplex PCR, while the TCRdb copy is restricted to in-frame clones and leaves out a portion. The top ten clones hold 3% of a sample with hundreds of thousands of clones, approximately 88% of them seen once. Material: peripheral blood. These receptors all come from a young woman with COVID-19, enrolled during active disease.

This chain connects TRBV19 to TRBJ2-1; TRBD2 matches 13 bases. Germline V gene data show CDR1 as LNHDA and CDR2 as SQIVND (reference sequence). This CDR3 is 24 amino acids long. V shed 4 bases, J shed 0 bases, and the junction held 24 bases outside the gene matches. The CDR3 bases are TGTGCCAGTAGTACCTTGGGCTTCCCCAACCTTTGGACTAGCGGGGGAAGCTCCTACAATGAGCAGTTCTTC. Translating it yields CASSTLGFPNLWTSGGSSYNEQFF.

The V call is TRBV5-8, the J call TRBJ2-6; D perhaps matches TRBD2 (6 bases). V gave up 3 bases and J gave up 0 bases, with 7 bases separating them. CDR3 size: 15 residues. The V gene's germline CDR1 is SGHTS and CDR2 YDEGEE. CDR3 region: CASSSGSSGANVLTF. The DNA for the CDR3 is TGTGCCAGCAGCTCCGGGAGCTCTGGGGCCAACGTCCTGACTTTC.

In its sample, this clone was seen a few times. The V and J genes are TRBV15 and TRBJ2-4; 7 nucleotides align to TRBD1. Trimming at V came to 4 bases and at J to 7 bases, leaving 4 bases not matched to a gene. The V gene's germline CDR1 is LNHNV and CDR2 YYDKDF (reference sequence). CDR3 length equals 13 residues. The CDR3 loop is CATSTEQGNIQYF. CDR3 bases: TGTGCCACCAGCACCGAACAGGGGAACATTCAGTACTTC. Using reference TRBV15 and TRBJ2-4 for the parts outside the CDR3, the full variable domain is DAMVIQNPRYQVTQFGKPVTLSCSQTLNHNVMYWYQQKSSQAPKLLFHYYDKDFNNEADTPDNFQSRRPNTSFCFLDIRSPGLGDTAMYLCATSTEQGNIQYFGAGTRLSVL.

The CDR3 here is CASSPLDQETQYF. In DNA, the CDR3 is TGTGCCAGCAGCCCCCTAGACCAAGAGACCCAGTACTTC. The chain has TRBV3-1 (or the pseudogene TRBV3-2) and TRBJ2-5, with unresolved D. Germline lookup yields CDR1 LGHDT and CDR2 YNNKEL (reference sequence). The CDR3 is 13 residues long. Deletions cut 4 bases from V and 0 bases from J, with 6 bases between.

This chain uses TRBV19 with TRBJ1-4; 11 bases match TRBD1. Unmatched junction bases numbered 6, after V lost 8 bases and J lost 10 bases. The CDR3 contains 13 residues. Germline values: CDR1 LNHDA, CDR2 SQIVND (reference sequence). CDR3 DNA sequence: TGTGCCAGTCTCCGGGACAGGGGGGGAAAACTGTTTTTT. It encodes CASLRDRGGKLFF.

This sequence joins TRBV3-1 (or the pseudogene TRBV3-2) and TRBJ1-4; 7 bases map to TRBD1. This CDR3 spans 15 amino acids. V shed 4 bases, J shed 0 bases, and the junction held 2 bases outside the gene matches. In germline, CDR1 is LGHDT, CDR2 YNNKEL (reference sequence). The CDR3 coding sequence is TGTGCCAGCAGCCCCGGGACAGCAACTAATGAAAAACTGTTTTTT. Amino acid sequence: CASSPGTATNEKLFF.

This chain links TRBV28 with TRBJ1-2; a weak D match, TRBD1 (5 bases). Per the germline V gene, CDR1 is MDHEN and CDR2 is SYDVKM. The length of the CDR3 is 13 residues. V lost 4 bases and J 8 bases, leaving 14 bases between the germline ends. The CDR3 protein is CASSSQGAGGYTF. CDR3 coding DNA: TGTGCCAGCAGTTCCCAAGGGGCAGGAGGCTACACCTTC.

The J gene is TRBJ2-7, the V gene TRBV5-1; perhaps TRBD1 as D (5 bases). Trimming took off 4 bases at V and 13 bases at J, with 27 bases between the two ends. CDR1 is SGHRS, CDR2 YFSETQ, per germline. The CDR3 is made up of 15 amino acids. Here the CDR3 DNA reads TGCGCCAGCAGCCCCGTCCCAGTGGGCAGGGTGCTTGCATACGTC. It codes for CASSPVPVGRVLAYV.

The genes are TRBV10-3 and TRBJ2-7; D is possibly TRBD1 (6 bases). Between the trimmed V and J ends, which lost 0 bases and 4 bases, there was a span of 22 bases. This CDR3 has 18 residues. Looked up from germline, CDR1 is ENHRY and CDR2 is SYGVKD. CDR3 amino acids: CAISESVPSGQPVYEQYF. The CDR3 bases are TGTGCCATCAGTGAGTCAGTTCCCTCAGGACAGCCAGTTTACGAGCAGTACTTC.

V usage is TRBV6-5 and J usage is TRBJ1-2, with D perhaps matching TRBD1 (5 bases). The V end lost 0 bases, the J end lost 8 bases, and 13 bases lay between the germline ends. The germline CDR1 and CDR2 sequences are MNHEY and SVGAGI. This CDR3 is 14 amino acids long. In DNA form, the CDR3 reads TGTGCCAGCAGTTACTCGGAGGGACCGGTGGGCTACACCTTC. Translated, it gives CASSYSEGPVGYTF.

The rearrangement joins TRBV6-5 to TRBJ2-3, with TRBD1 identical over 7 bases. V was clipped by 4 bases and J by 1 base; unmatched bases: 2. Germline-derived CDR1 and CDR2 are MNHEY and SVGAGI. The CDR3 has 14 amino acids. CDR3 sequence: CASSLGQGTDTQYF. CDR3 sequence (DNA): TGTGCCAGCAGTTTAGGACAGGGCACAGATACGCAGTATTTT.

This chain links TRBV28 with TRBJ2-3; possibly TRBD2 for D (6 bases). CDR1 MDHEN and CDR2 SYDVKM come from the germline V gene. CDR3 length: 15 amino acids. The V end was cut by 6 bases, the J end by 1 base, with 14 bases between. The CDR3 is CASSRPGLGTDTQYF. CDR3 coding DNA: TGTGCCAGCAGCAGACCGGGACTCGGCACAGATACGCAGTATTTT.